This TCR beta chain was documented in a study of blood T cell repertoires in COVID-19. The method was immunoSEQ multiplex PCR; TCRdb's version includes in-frame clones alone and lacks a portion of them. The sample gives 50,000 to 75,000 clones, under 80% of which show up once; 18% is in the top ten. After removal of 3 bases from V and 4 bases from J, the junction contained 4 bases not matched to a gene. The CDR3 extends over 16 amino acids. The germline V gene has CDR1 SGDLS and CDR2 YYNGEE. Sequencing used peripheral blood. The source is a man aged 55-75 years with acute or convalescent COVID-19. The V call is TRBV9, the J call TRBJ2-1; 13 bases are shared with TRBD2. CDR3 DNA: TGTGCCAGCAGCGGGGGACTAGCGGGGTTGTACAATGAGCAGTTCTTC. It encodes CASSGGLAGLYNEQFF.